Listed below are T cell receptor beta chains from one sample, sequenced in a study of control samples from healthy donors and cancer patients. TCRdb keeps only in-frame clones here, not all; method: immunoSEQ multiplex PCR. The sample includes roughly 170,000 clones, roughly 93% of them seen just once. The material sequenced was blood. Source of these receptors: a man between 18 and 29 years old in good health. Both conserved end residues are part of each CDR3. The order of the fields is V gene, D gene, J gene, clone size, CDR3 protein, CDR3 DNA. D genes are given only for firm matches. Clone size is given for some rows only: seen once, a few or many times, or a class if the clone is expanded.

TRBV6-5	.	TRBJ1-1	.	CASRPTGHTEAFF	TGTGCCAGCAGACCGACAGGACACACTGAAGCTTTCTTT
TRBV12-3/TRBV12-4	.	TRBJ2-7	.	CASSLGDTYEQYF	TGTGCCAGCAGTTTGGGGGACACCTACGAGCAGTACTTC
TRBV4-1	.	TRBJ2-2	.	CASSLGGLLYTGELFF	TGCGCCAGCAGCCTCGGAGGGCTCCTTTACACCGGGGAGCTGTTTTTT
TRBV7-8	.	TRBJ2-2	.	CASSQVPGYGELFF	TGTGCCAGCAGCCAAGTACCGGGCTACGGGGAGCTGTTTTTT
TRBV10-1	.	TRBJ2-1	.	CASSESGRGNEQFF	TGCGCCAGCAGTGAGTCGGGCAGGGGCAATGAGCAGTTCTTC
TRBV28	TRBD2	TRBJ2-2	.	CASSLWRLAGGEDTGELFF	TGTGCCAGCAGTTTATGGAGGCTAGCGGGGGGCGAAGACACCGGGGAGCTGTTTTTT
TRBV4-1	.	TRBJ2-1	.	CASSLAPGARSGYEFF	TGCGCCAGCAGCCTCGCCCCGGGGGCACGATCTGGTTATGAGTTCTTC
TRBV2	.	TRBJ1-5	.	CASSVGDGNQPQHF	TGTGCCAGCAGTGTAGGGGATGGCAATCAGCCCCAGCATTTT
TRBV7-2	.	TRBJ2-3	.	CASSPLGRLTDTQYF	TGTGCCAGCAGCCCCCTCGGAAGGCTCACAGATACGCAGTATTTT
TRBV12-2	.	TRBJ2-7	once	CASRAATSGGGGITYEQYF	TGTGCAAGTCGCGCCGCAACGAGCGGGGGGGGAGGGATTACGTACGAGCAGTACTTC
TRBV6-5	.	TRBJ1-6	.	CASSYRSSYNSPLHF	TGTGCCAGCAGTTACAGGAGCTCCTATAATTCACCCCTCCACTTT
TRBV5-1	.	TRBJ2-1	.	CASSDGGASYNEQFF	TGCGCCAGCAGCGATGGGGGGGCCTCCTACAATGAGCAGTTCTTC
TRBV30	.	TRBJ1-3	.	CAWSVLHQVSGNTIYF	TGTGCCTGGAGTGTCCTTCATCAGGTCTCTGGAAACACCATATATTTT
TRBV3-1/TRBV3-2	.	TRBJ2-7	medium-sized	CASSQEKDAQYF	TGTGCCAGCAGCCAAGAGAAAGACGCGCAGTACTTC
TRBV11-3	.	TRBJ2-1	.	CASSPHRNSHEQFF	TGTGCCAGCAGCCCACACCGAAACTCCCATGAGCAGTTCTTC